The rows below give T cell receptor beta chains drawn from one sample of a study of T cell clonotyping in hematopoietic cell transplantation. Repertoires were generated with immunoSEQ multiplex PCR, while TCRdb's copy carries only in-frame clones and drops some. The table has about 69,000 clones, 85% to 95% seen once. Sample: peripheral blood mononuclear cells. These TCRs come from a man aged 50-59 years in good health. Some clones in this sample may be carry-over from other donors' samples. Both conserved end residues are part of each CDR3. D genes are given only for firm matches. Expanded clones get a size class; other rows say once, few or many, or leave the size out.

J: TRBJ2-7
V: TRBV27
size: -
D: -
DNA: TGTGCCAGCAGTCCCCTCGGAGGGCACTACGAGCAGTACTTC
CDR3: CASSPLGGHYEQYF

J: TRBJ2-7
V: TRBV4-1
size: -
D: -
DNA: TGCGCCAGCAGCCAAGATCTTAGGGCCTCCTACGAGCAGTACTTC
CDR3: CASSQDLRASYEQYF

J: TRBJ1-2
V: TRBV6-5
size: once
D: -
DNA: TGTGCCAGCAGTTCGCCGCAGACCTATGGCTACACCTTC
CDR3: CASSSPQTYGYTF

J: TRBJ1-4
V: TRBV6-1
size: -
D: TRBD1
DNA: TGTGCCAGCAGTGACCCGGGACAGGGAAATGAAAAACTGTTTTTT
CDR3: CASSDPGQGNEKLFF

J: TRBJ2-7
V: TRBV6-5
size: once
D: TRBD2
DNA: TGTGCCACCGGGCGGGGGTTGGGCGAGCAGTACTTC
CDR3: CATGRGLGEQYF

J: TRBJ2-7
V: TRBV10-3
size: once
D: -
DNA: TGTGCCATCAGTAAAGGACAGGACCTAGGAGGGTACGAGCAGTACTTC
CDR3: CAISKGQDLGGYEQYF

J: TRBJ1-3
V: TRBV6-1
size: -
D: -
DNA: TGTGCCAGCAGCCCGACAGACCTCAACACCATATATTTT
CDR3: CASSPTDLNTIYF

J: TRBJ2-7
V: TRBV6-6
size: -
D: -
DNA: TGTGCCAGCAGTACCCGACAGGACTCCTACGAGCAGTACTTC
CDR3: CASSTRQDSYEQYF

J: TRBJ1-1
V: TRBV5-4
size: -
D: -
DNA: TGTGCCAGCAGCTTGGTGGGGGCCATGAACACTGAAGCTTTCTTT
CDR3: CASSLVGAMNTEAFF

J: TRBJ1-3
V: TRBV7-2
size: -
D: TRBD1
DNA: TGTGCCAGCAGCTTCCTCCCCGCAGGGGGTCGAGAAAACACCATATATTTT
CDR3: CASSFLPAGGRENTIYF

J: TRBJ1-1
V: TRBV9
size: -
D: -
DNA: TGTGCCAGCAGCCAAGGGGGCACTGAAGCTTTCTTT
CDR3: CASSQGGTEAFF

J: TRBJ1-5
V: TRBV28
size: -
D: TRBD1
DNA: TGTGCCAGCAGTCTCTGGACAGGGGCGGGAAGCAATCAGCCCCAGCATTTT
CDR3: CASSLWTGAGSNQPQHF

J: TRBJ1-4
V: TRBV2
size: -
D: -
DNA: TGTGCCAGCATGTTAGACTTCGCCCTGGGTGAAAAACTGTTTTTT
CDR3: CASMLDFALGEKLFF

J: TRBJ2-2
V: TRBV28
size: -
D: TRBD1
DNA: TGTGCCAGCAGCCTAAAGCCGGGACAGGCATACACCGGGGAGCTGTTTTTT
CDR3: CASSLKPGQAYTGELFF

J: TRBJ1-6
V: TRBV7-9
size: -
D: TRBD1
DNA: TGTGCCAGCAGCTTGGGACAGGGGAATAATTCACCCCTCCACTTT
CDR3: CASSLGQGNNSPLHF

J: TRBJ2-2
V: TRBV29-1
size: few
D: TRBD2
DNA: TGCAGCGTTAAATGGGGGACTAGCGACACCGGGGAGCTGTTTTTT
CDR3: CSVKWGTSDTGELFF

J: TRBJ1-6
V: TRBV6-1
size: -
D: -
DNA: TGTGCCAGCTTAGGACTAAATAATTCACCCCTCCACTTT
CDR3: CASLGLNNSPLHF

J: TRBJ2-7
V: TRBV4-1
size: -
D: -
DNA: TGCGCCAGCAGCCAAGGAGTTTTACACTCCTACGAGCAGTACTTC
CDR3: CASSQGVLHSYEQYF

J: TRBJ2-2
V: TRBV5-1
size: -
D: -
DNA: TGCGCCAGCAGCTTGGATGTAGCGGCCAACACCGGGGAGCTGTTTTTT
CDR3: CASSLDVAANTGELFF

J: TRBJ1-2
V: TRBV13
size: -
D: -
DNA: TGTGCCAGCAGCTTAGGGCAGGGGAACTATGGCTACACCTTC
CDR3: CASSLGQGNYGYTF

J: TRBJ1-1
V: TRBV7-3
size: -
D: TRBD1
DNA: TGTGCCAGCAGCCTAAACAGGGGCACTGAAGCTTTCTTT
CDR3: CASSLNRGTEAFF

J: TRBJ1-1
V: TRBV10-3
size: once
D: -
DNA: TGTGCCATCAGTGAATGGCGGTTGAACACTGAAGCTTTCTTT
CDR3: CAISEWRLNTEAFF

J: TRBJ2-4
V: TRBV28
size: -
D: -
DNA: TGTGCCAGCAGTTTGGCCCTTCCAACCATTCAGTACTTC
CDR3: CASSLALPTIQYF

J: TRBJ2-3
V: TRBV30
size: -
D: TRBD2
DNA: TGTGCCTGGAGTGACTTTACTAGCGGGAGGGCAACAGATACGCAGTATTTT
CDR3: CAWSDFTSGRATDTQYF

J: TRBJ2-5
V: TRBV29-1
size: -
D: -
DNA: TGCAGCGGGGTCCGGGGTCAAGAGACCCAGTACTTC
CDR3: CSGVRGQETQYF

J: TRBJ1-1
V: TRBV29-1
size: -
D: -
DNA: TGCAGCGTTTCCCAGGTAGGGCATACTGAAGCTTTCTTT
CDR3: CSVSQVGHTEAFF

J: TRBJ1-5
V: TRBV5-6
size: -
D: -
DNA: TGTGCCAGCAGCCAAGGGCCCCCCAATCAGCCCCAGCATTTT
CDR3: CASSQGPPNQPQHF

J: TRBJ1-2
V: TRBV6-1
size: once
D: -
DNA: TGTGCCAGCAGGGCAGAGCTAGCAGCCAACTATGGCTACACCTTC
CDR3: CASRAELAANYGYTF

J: TRBJ1-6
V: TRBV5-4
size: -
D: -
DNA: TGTGCCAGCAGCCCTGGCGGACGTGAGAGCTCACCCCTCCACTTT
CDR3: CASSPGGRESSPLHF

J: TRBJ2-7
V: TRBV6-7
size: -
D: TRBD1
DNA: TGTGCCAGCACGGACCCAAAGGGAAGACAGGGCACCTACGAGCAGTACTTC
CDR3: CASTDPKGRQGTYEQYF

J: TRBJ1-1
V: TRBV27
size: -
D: -
DNA: TGTGCCAGCAGCTACGACAGAGCCGCTGCTGAAGCTTTCTTT
CDR3: CASSYDRAAAEAFF

J: TRBJ2-2
V: TRBV14
size: once
D: -
DNA: TGTGCCAGCAGCCAAGCGGCAGGCGGGTCCGGGGAGCTGTTTTTT
CDR3: CASSQAAGGSGELFF

J: TRBJ1-1
V: TRBV28
size: -
D: TRBD1
DNA: TGTGCCAGCAGACCTACAGGGGGCGCGGACACTGAAGCTTTCTTT
CDR3: CASRPTGGADTEAFF

J: TRBJ2-7
V: TRBV28
size: -
D: TRBD1
DNA: TGTGCCAGCAGTCCCCGAGGACAGGGAGTCGACGAGCAGTACTTC
CDR3: CASSPRGQGVDEQYF

J: TRBJ2-3
V: TRBV7-2
size: -
D: -
DNA: TGTGCCAGCAGCTTATCGGCGTACACAGATACGCAGTATTTT
CDR3: CASSLSAYTDTQYF

J: TRBJ1-2
V: TRBV4-1
size: -
D: TRBD1
DNA: TGCGCCAGCAGCCAATCCGACAGGGTGAACTATGGCTACACCTTC
CDR3: CASSQSDRVNYGYTF